The 9 T cell receptor beta chains in this list originate from one sample, sequenced in a study of OX40 agonist ivuxolimab in advanced cancers. Libraries were made using the immunoSEQ multiplex PCR assay. This is the immuneACCESS table as TCRdb keeps it, with only in-frame sequences that have V and J called. A part of the clones is gone; compared with another copy, unresolved V genes explain less than half, and the rest is unexplained. A total of around 50,000 clones appear in this sample, 77% of them only once. Clones ranked in the top ten supply 2.6% of the sample. Source: CD4+ or CD8+ T cells sorted from blood, taken in a trial of the OX40 agonist ivuxolimab. These receptor sequences come from an adult with an advanced solid tumor such as melanoma, head and neck, liver or kidney cancer.

This chain joins TRBV7-6 and TRBJ1-4; D is unresolved. The length of the CDR3 is 14 residues. Trimming stripped 2 bases from V and 7 bases from J, with 11 bases between. Germline assignment: CDR1 SGHVS and CDR2 FNYEAQ. The CDR3 region has the DNA TGTGCCAGCAGCTTACACCAGGACGGTGAAAAACTGTTTTTT. This sequence encodes CASSLHQDGEKLFF.

V gene TRBV7-3 combines with J gene TRBJ2-2; perhaps TRBD1 as D (5 bases). This CDR3 region has 14 residues. Trimming pared 3 bases from V and 6 bases from J, leaving 11 bases between. Germline values: CDR1 SGHTA, CDR2 FQGTGA. The CDR3 DNA follows: TGTGCCAGCAGCTTTAGGGGTGGTCCCGGGGAGCTGTTTTTT. Encoded protein: CASSFRGGPGELFF.

This clone showed up just a few times. The J gene is TRBJ2-1, the V gene TRBV27; D gene ambiguous. CDR3 length: 16 residues. Trimming shortened V by 5 bases and J by 0 bases, and 14 bases separated the two germline ends. From germline, CDR1 is MNHEY and CDR2 SMNVEV (reference sequence). Here the CDR3 DNA reads TGTGCCAGCAGTCCCCCCGGAAGTCGCTCCTACAATGAGCAGTTCTTC. Protein sequence: CASSPPGSRSYNEQFF.

Turning to this clone: Mismatch with germline at one junction end may stem from a read error. V is TRBV7-2 and J is TRBJ1-2; D is uncertain. The germline gives CDR1 SGHTA, CDR2 FQGNSA. The CDR3 loop spans 12 amino acids. CDR3 residues: CASSLELGESLF. The CDR3 DNA sequence: TGTGCCAGCAGCTTAGAATTGGGAGAGTCCCTCTTC.

The chain has TRBV6-1 and TRBJ1-1, with D unclear. This CDR3 spans 14 amino acids. Trimming shortened V by 6 bases and J by 1 base, and 12 bases separated the two germline ends. The germline gives CDR1 MNHNS, CDR2 SASEGT. The CDR3 region is CASRPAARNTEAFF. The CDR3, as DNA: TGTGCCAGCAGGCCAGCGGCTAGGAACACTGAAGCTTTCTTT.

V is TRBV11-2 and J is TRBJ2-2; 9 positions match TRBD2. Germline trimming cut 4 bases from V and 2 bases from J; bases unmatched to any gene: 5. The germline gives CDR1 SGHAT, CDR2 FQNNGV. The CDR3 spans 16 residues. The CDR3 loop is CASSSIAGVNTGELFF. In DNA, the CDR3 is TGTGCCAGCAGCTCCATAGCGGGAGTAAACACCGGGGAGCTGTTTTTT.

The rearrangement joins TRBV5-1 to TRBJ2-1; maybe TRBD1 (6 bases). Germline loops: CDR1 SGHRS, CDR2 YFSETQ. Trimming took 5 bases from V and 0 from J, leaving 9 bases between them. The CDR3 extends over 14 amino acids. The CDR3 nucleotides are TGCGCCAGCAGACTGGACAGCTCCTACAATGAGCAGTTCTTC. Protein product: CASRLDSSYNEQFF.

The rearrangement joins TRBV6-1 to TRBJ1-4; 7 bases line up with TRBD1. The J segment lost 2 bases and the V segment lost 10 bases, leaving 7 bases of the junction unmatched. Germline CDR1 MNHNS, CDR2 SASEGT. This CDR3 comprises 14 residues. CDR3 sequence reads: CATLQGPTNEKLFF. The CDR3, as DNA: TGTGCCACCTTACAGGGGCCGACTAATGAAAAACTGTTTTTT.

The gene calls are TRBV6-1 and TRBJ1-3, with 8 bases identical to TRBD1. Germline V gene data show CDR1 as MNHNS and CDR2 as SASEGT. Trimming cost V 2 bases and J 0 bases; bases outside gene matches: 12. The CDR3 has 19 residues. CDR3 sequence reads: CASSESDRVIGHSGNTIYF. The CDR3 DNA is TGTGCCAGCAGTGAATCGGACAGGGTAATCGGGCACTCTGGAAACACCATATATTTT.